This T cell receptor (beta chain) was identified in a study of cytomegalovirus exposure and HLA in healthy donors. Study outcomes and limitations: TCR beta chains numbering some 160 were designated cytomegalovirus-associated.

The PCR ran on 60 Vbeta and 13 Jbeta primers. Here immunoSEQ multiplex PCR was the method, and the copy in TCRdb shows in-frame clones only, minus some. The sample records tens of thousands of clones, 77% being singletons. This CDR3 contains 14 residues. In germline, CDR1 is SGHRS, CDR2 YFSETQ. J lost 1 base, V lost 4 bases, and 3 bases had no gene match. Note on this clone: Its target is unknown.

Material: PBMCs. This TCR came from a man aged 45-65 years in good health and CMV-seropositive. The rearrangement uses TRBV5-1 and TRBJ2-3, with 7 bases fitting TRBD1. The CDR3 region is CASSEGAGTDTQYF. The CDR3 DNA reads TGCGCCAGCAGCGAGGGGGCGGGCACAGATACGCAGTATTTT.